These 7 T cell receptor beta chains share one sample of origin, sequenced in a study of spatial heterogeneity in lung cancer. Points from the study as a whole: One measure, the expanded intratumoral alpha and beta TCR count, tracked tumor mutation counts.

TCRdb reprocessed the 5' RACE reads via MiXCR and lists one record per CDR3 protein. Of about 3,100 distinct CDR3 sequences listed, roughly 9.2% are singletons. Sample time point: sample taken at primary tumor resection. Which antigens these TCRs recognize remains unknown. The sequences come from lung tumor tissue, collected at surgery. The receptors here all came from a male donor with early-stage non-small cell lung cancer.

This clonotype is labeled as medium-sized. V gene TRBV4-3 combines with J gene TRBJ1-1, with D possibly TRBD1 on 5 matching bases. Germline lookup yields CDR1 LGHNA and CDR2 YSLEER. This CDR3 has 15 residues. Between the trimmed V and J ends, which lost 1 base and 1 base, there was a span of 10 bases. This CDR3 reads CASSQAGFTNTEAFF. The CDR3 bases are TGCGCCAGCAGCCAAGCAGGGTTCACGAACACTGAAGCTTTCTTT.

This clonotype appeared many times. This chain uses TRBV6-5 with TRBJ2-7; D might be TRBD2 (6 bases). The CDR3 extends over 13 amino acids. The germline CDR1 and CDR2 sequences are MNHEY and SVGAGI. Between the trimmed V and J ends, which lost 6 bases and 8 bases, there was a span of 17 bases. The CDR3 DNA reads as TGTGCCAGCAGCATGTCGGGGGATAGCAAGCAGTACTTC. Protein: CASSMSGDSKQYF.

The V call is TRBV10-3, the J call TRBJ1-1, with 7 bases aligning to TRBD1. The ends lost 10 bases at V and 0 bases at J; junction bases unmatched: 8. CDR1 is ENHRY and CDR2 is SYGVKD in the germline V gene. The CDR3 spans 14 residues. CDR3 sequence reads: CATLDRAMNTEAFF. The CDR3 DNA reads TGTGCCACCCTCGACAGGGCGATGAACACTGAAGCTTTCTTT.

This clonotype is deemed large. V usage is TRBV28 and J usage is TRBJ2-7; 8 bases map to TRBD1. V lost 5 bases to trimming and J lost 0 bases; unmatched junction nucleotides: 9. Per germline, CDR1 MDHEN and CDR2 SYDVKM. The CDR3 sequence is 16 residues long. This chain's CDR3 is CASSTRQGSLSYEQYF. The CDR3 DNA is TGTGCCAGCAGTACCAGACAGGGGTCCCTCTCCTACGAGCAGTACTTC.

By sample fraction, this clonotype is medium-sized. The chain combines TRBV7-9 with TRBJ2-3; 10 positions match TRBD1. CDR3 length: 15 amino acids. V lost 4 bases and J lost 5; bases outside the gene matches: 6. The germline V gene encodes CDR1 SEHNR and CDR2 FQNEAQ (reference sequence). DNA of the CDR3: TGTGCCAGCAGCTATCCCGGACAGGGGGTAGATACGCAGTATTTT. This translates into CASSYPGQGVDTQYF.

With regard to this clonotype: This may be a read error, as it is one base from a much larger clone. The chain combines TRBV5-1 with TRBJ2-5, with TRBD2 matching over 8 bases. J gave up 1 base and V 3 bases, and 8 bases lay outside the gene matches. CDR3 length equals 16 residues. CDR1 and CDR2 from the germline V gene are SGHRS and YFSETQ. In DNA form, the CDR3 reads TGCGCCAGCAGCTCCGCTAGCGGGCATATCCAAGAGACCCAGTACTTC. Protein product: CASSSASGHIQETQYF.

This clonotype was found a few times. The chain couples TRBV7-9 to TRBJ2-3; no firm D call. Trimming shortened V by 7 bases and J by 4 bases, and 6 bases separated the two germline ends. The CDR3 extends over 11 amino acids. Germline V lookup: CDR1 SEHNR, CDR2 FQNEAQ (reference sequence). This CDR3 is CASIAADTQYF. DNA for the CDR3: TGTGCCAGCATAGCTGCAGATACGCAGTATTTT.